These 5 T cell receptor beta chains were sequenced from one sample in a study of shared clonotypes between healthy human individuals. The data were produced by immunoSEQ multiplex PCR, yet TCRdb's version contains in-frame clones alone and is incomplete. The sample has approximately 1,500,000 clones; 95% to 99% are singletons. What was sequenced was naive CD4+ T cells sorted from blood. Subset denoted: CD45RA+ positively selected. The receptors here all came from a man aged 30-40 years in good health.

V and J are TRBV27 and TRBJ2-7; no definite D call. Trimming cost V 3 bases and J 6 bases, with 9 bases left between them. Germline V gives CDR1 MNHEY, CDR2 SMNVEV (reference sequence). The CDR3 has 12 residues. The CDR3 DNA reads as TGTGCCAGCAGTTTTAGGTCGGGCGAGCAGTACTTC. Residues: CASSFRSGEQYF.

The CDR3 here is CASSNPRGSGKAYTDTQYF. In DNA form, the CDR3 reads TGTGCCAGTAGTAACCCCCGTGGTAGCGGTAAGGCCTACACAGATACGCAGTATTTT. The V call is TRBV19, the J call TRBJ2-3; weak D call: TRBD2 (6 bases). Germline-derived CDR1 and CDR2 are LNHDA and SQIVND (reference sequence). The length of the CDR3 is 19 residues. The V and J ends lost 4 bases and 2 bases respectively, with 25 bases between them.

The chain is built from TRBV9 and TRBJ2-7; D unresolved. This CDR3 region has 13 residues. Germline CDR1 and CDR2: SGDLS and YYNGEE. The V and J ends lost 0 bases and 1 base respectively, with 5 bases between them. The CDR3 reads CASSVAESYEQYF. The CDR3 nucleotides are TGTGCCAGCAGCGTAGCCGAGTCCTACGAGCAGTACTTC.

The DNA of the CDR3 is TGTGCCAGCAGCGTCGACCCTTCAGAGCTAGGCTACGAGCAGTACTTC. Translating gives CASSVDPSELGYEQYF. The chain is built from TRBV9 and TRBJ2-7; D not resolved. Per germline, CDR1 SGDLS and CDR2 YYNGEE. The CDR3 loop spans 16 amino acids. Trimming cost V 2 bases and J 3 bases, with 18 bases left between them.

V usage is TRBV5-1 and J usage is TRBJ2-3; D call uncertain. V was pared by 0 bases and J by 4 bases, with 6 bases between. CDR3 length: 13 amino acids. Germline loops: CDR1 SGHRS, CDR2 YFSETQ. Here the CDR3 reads CASSLAGPDTQYF. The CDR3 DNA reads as TGCGCCAGCAGCTTGGCAGGACCAGATACGCAGTATTTT.